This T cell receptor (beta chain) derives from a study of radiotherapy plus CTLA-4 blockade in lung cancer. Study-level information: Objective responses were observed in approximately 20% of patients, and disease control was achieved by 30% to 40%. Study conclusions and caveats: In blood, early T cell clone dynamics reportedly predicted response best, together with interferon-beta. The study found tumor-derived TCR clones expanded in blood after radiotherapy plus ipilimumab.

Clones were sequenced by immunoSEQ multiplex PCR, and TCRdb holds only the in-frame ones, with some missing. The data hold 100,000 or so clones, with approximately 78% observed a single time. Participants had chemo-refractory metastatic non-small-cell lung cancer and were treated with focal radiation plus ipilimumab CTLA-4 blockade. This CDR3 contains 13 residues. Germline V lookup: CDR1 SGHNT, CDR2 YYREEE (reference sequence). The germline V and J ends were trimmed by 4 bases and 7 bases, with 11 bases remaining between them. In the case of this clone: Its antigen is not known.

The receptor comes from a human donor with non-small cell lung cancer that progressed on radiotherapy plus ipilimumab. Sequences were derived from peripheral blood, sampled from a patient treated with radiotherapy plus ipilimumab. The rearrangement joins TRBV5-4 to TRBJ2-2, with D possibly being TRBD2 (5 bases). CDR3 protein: CASSPDFYGELFF. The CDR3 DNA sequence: TGTGCCAGCAGCCCGGACTTTTACGGGGAGCTGTTTTTT. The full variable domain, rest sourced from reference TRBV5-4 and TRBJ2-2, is ETGVTQSPTHLIKTRGQQVTLRCSSQSGHNTVSWYQQALGQGPQFIFQYYREEENGRGNFPPRFSGLQFPNYSSELNVNALELDDSALYLCASSPDFYGELFFGEGSRLTVL.